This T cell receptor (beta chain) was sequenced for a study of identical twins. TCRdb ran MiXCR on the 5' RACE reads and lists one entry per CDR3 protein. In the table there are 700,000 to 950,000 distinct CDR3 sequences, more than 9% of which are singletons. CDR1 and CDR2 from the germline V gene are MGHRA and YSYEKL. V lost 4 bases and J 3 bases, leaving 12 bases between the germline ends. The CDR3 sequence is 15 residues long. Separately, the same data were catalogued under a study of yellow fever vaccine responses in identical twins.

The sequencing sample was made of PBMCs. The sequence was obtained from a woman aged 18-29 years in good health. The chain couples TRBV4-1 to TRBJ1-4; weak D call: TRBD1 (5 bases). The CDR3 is CASSLGAVANEKLFF. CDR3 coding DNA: TGCGCCAGCAGCCTTGGGGCGGTTGCTAATGAAAAACTGTTTTTT.